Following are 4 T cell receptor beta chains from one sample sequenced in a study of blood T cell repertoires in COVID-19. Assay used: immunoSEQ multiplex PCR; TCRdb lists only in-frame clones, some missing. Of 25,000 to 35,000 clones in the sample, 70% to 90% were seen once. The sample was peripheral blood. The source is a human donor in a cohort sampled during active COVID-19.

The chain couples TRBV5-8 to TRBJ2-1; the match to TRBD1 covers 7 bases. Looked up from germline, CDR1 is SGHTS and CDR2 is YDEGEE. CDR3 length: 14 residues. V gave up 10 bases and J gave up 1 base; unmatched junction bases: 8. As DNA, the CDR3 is TGTGCCGGCCGGACAGGATCTTCCTACAATGAGCAGTTCTTC. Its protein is CAGRTGSSYNEQFF.

CDR3 sequence (DNA): TGCAGCGTATCTACTACGTACCAAGAGACCCAGTACTTC. This encodes CSVSTTYQETQYF. This chain connects TRBV29-1 to TRBJ2-5; D gene uncertain. The CDR3 runs to 13 residues. V was trimmed by 6 bases and J by 0 bases, leaving 11 bases between them. Per germline, CDR1 SQVTM and CDR2 ANQGSEA. The variable domain in full, completed from reference TRBV29-1 and TRBJ2-5, reads SAVISQKPSRDICQRGTSLTIQCQVDSQVTMMFWYRQQPGQSLTLIATANQGSEATYESGFVIDKFPISRPNLTFSTLTVSNMSPEDSSIYLCSVSTTYQETQYFGPGTRLLVL.

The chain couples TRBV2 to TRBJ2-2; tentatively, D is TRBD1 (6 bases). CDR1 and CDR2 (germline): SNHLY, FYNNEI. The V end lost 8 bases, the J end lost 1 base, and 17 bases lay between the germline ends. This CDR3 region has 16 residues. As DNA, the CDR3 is TGTGCCAGCTCTAGTGGCGGCAGGGGGAACACCGGGGAGCTGTTTTTT. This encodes CASSSGGRGNTGELFF.

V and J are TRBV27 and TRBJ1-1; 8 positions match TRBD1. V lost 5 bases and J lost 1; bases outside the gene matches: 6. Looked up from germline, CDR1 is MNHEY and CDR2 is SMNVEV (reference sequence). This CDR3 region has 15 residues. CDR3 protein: CASSRPDRGNTEAFF. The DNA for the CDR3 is TGTGCCAGCAGTCGCCCCGACAGGGGGAACACTGAAGCTTTCTTT.